These 13 T cell receptor beta chains were all obtained from the same sample, sequenced in a study of glioma-infiltrating T cells after dendritic cell vaccination. Sequencing used immunoSEQ multiplex PCR; TCRdb keeps in-frame clones, though not all of them. Of roughly 82,000 clones detected, approximately 90% appear once; the ten largest clones hold 3% to 3.5%. The sample here was blood, taken before dendritic cell vaccination. The source is a human donor with glioblastoma.

V and J are TRBV10-1 and TRBJ2-7; tentatively, D is TRBD2 (5 bases). The CDR3 runs 13 residues. V was cut by 7 bases and J by 0 bases, with 10 bases left in between. CDR1 is WNHNN, CDR2 SYGVQD, per germline (reference sequence). CDR3 nucleotides: TGCGCCAGCAAACGGGGTAGCTCCTACGAGCAGTACTTC. Its protein product is CASKRGSSYEQYF.

V is TRBV4-1 and J is TRBJ2-1; 10 nucleotides agree with TRBD2. Trimming took 2 bases from V and 8 from J; bases not matched to a gene: 9. The CDR3 runs to 16 residues. CDR1 and CDR2 (germline): MGHRA, YSYEKL. The CDR3 is CASSQPSSGRVYEQFF. The CDR3 DNA reads as TGCGCCAGCAGCCAACCATCTAGCGGGAGAGTCTATGAGCAGTTCTTC.

The J gene is TRBJ1-5, the V gene TRBV5-1, with D tentatively TRBD1 (6 bases). The CDR3 runs to 14 residues. Germline loops: CDR1 SGHRS, CDR2 YFSETQ. V lost 0 bases and J 2 bases, leaving 6 bases between the germline ends. DNA for the CDR3: TGCGCCAGCAGCTTGGAGGGGGGCAATCAGCCCCAGCATTTT. Encoded protein: CASSLEGGNQPQHF.

V and J are TRBV2 and TRBJ1-5; D gene uncertain. The germline gives CDR1 SNHLY, CDR2 FYNNEI. This CDR3 contains 13 residues. V was trimmed by 6 bases and J by 0 bases, leaving 6 bases between them. The CDR3 region is CASRQDSNQPQHF. For the CDR3, the DNA is TGTGCCAGCAGACAAGATAGCAATCAGCCCCAGCATTTT.

The genes are TRBV2 and TRBJ1-4, with TRBD1 matching 7 bases. With V trimmed by 6 bases and J by 2 bases, 6 bases remained unmatched. Per germline, CDR1 SNHLY and CDR2 FYNNEI. CDR3 size: 15 residues. CDR3 in amino acids: CASRGRRGTNEKLFF. CDR3 DNA: TGTGCCAGCAGGGGACGCAGGGGGACTAATGAAAAACTGTTTTTT.

This sequence joins TRBV2 and TRBJ1-1, with D unclear. Germline lookup yields CDR1 SNHLY and CDR2 FYNNEI. This CDR3 is 12 amino acids long. With 6 bases removed from V and 8 bases from J, the gap between germline ends came to 13 bases. The CDR3, as DNA: TGTGCCAGCAGAGACGACACTGCCGAAGCTTTCTTT. Its translation is CASRDDTAEAFF.

This chain joins TRBV10-2 and TRBJ1-6, with TRBD1 matching 7 bases. This CDR3 spans 16 amino acids. Germline V gene lookup returns CDR1 WSHSY and CDR2 SAAADI. V lost 0 bases and J lost 2; bases outside the gene matches: 1. This CDR3 reads CASSESGTAYNSPLHF. The DNA for the CDR3 is TGCGCCAGCAGTGAGTCTGGGACAGCCTATAATTCACCCCTCCACTTT.

The rearrangement links TRBV27 to TRBJ2-6, with 10 positions matching TRBD1. This CDR3 has 17 amino acids. Germline assignment: CDR1 MNHEY and CDR2 SMNVEV (reference sequence). Trimming removed 6 bases from V and 0 bases from J; junction bases left unmatched: 5. Here the CDR3 DNA reads TGTGCCAGCAGGCAGACAGGGGGCCGCTCTGGGGCCAACGTCCTGACTTTC. This sequence encodes CASRQTGGRSGANVLTF.

The chain links TRBV6-1 to TRBJ2-3; D is unclear. V lost 4 bases and J 4 bases, leaving 12 bases between the germline ends. CDR1 is MNHNS and CDR2 is SASEGT in the germline V gene. This CDR3 has 14 amino acids. The CDR3 region is CASSVGPAADTQYF. CDR3 sequence (DNA): TGTGCCAGCAGTGTTGGCCCCGCGGCAGATACGCAGTATTTT.

This clone was observed once. The V gene is TRBV18, the J gene TRBJ1-1; 8 bases are a match to TRBD1. Germline V gene lookup returns CDR1 KGHSH and CDR2 LQKENI. Trimming at V came to 1 base and at J to 1 base, leaving 8 bases not matched to a gene. The CDR3 is made up of 17 amino acids. The CDR3 DNA reads TGTGCCAGCTCACCACTGCCCGGACAGGGAAAGAACACTGAAGCTTTCTTT. Translating gives CASSPLPGQGKNTEAFF.

This sequence joins TRBV19 and TRBJ1-2; 8 bases map to TRBD1. Germline V CDR1 and CDR2: LNHDA, SQIVND (reference sequence). V shed 1 base and J 6 bases; nucleotides not matched to a gene: 7. This CDR3 is 15 amino acids long. The CDR3 DNA follows: TGTGCCAGTAGTATAGCCGGCAGGGGGCAAGATGGCTACACCTTC. As protein: CASSIAGRGQDGYTF.

V usage is TRBV10-3 and J usage is TRBJ1-5, with D unclear. With 4 bases removed from V and 4 bases from J, the gap between germline ends came to 8 bases. The CDR3 is 13 amino acids. CDR1 is ENHRY and CDR2 is SYGVKD in the germline V gene. CDR3 region: CAISVQQNQPQHF. Written as DNA, the CDR3 is TGTGCCATCAGTGTACAGCAAAATCAGCCCCAGCATTTT.

This clone occurred once. The gene calls are TRBV5-4 and TRBJ2-1, with D unclear. Per germline, CDR1 SGHNT and CDR2 YYREEE (reference sequence). The V end lost 0 bases, the J end lost 7 bases, and 5 bases lay between the germline ends. The CDR3 contains 12 residues. The CDR3 here is CASSLEQNEQFF. CDR3 sequence (DNA): TGTGCCAGCAGCTTGGAACAGAATGAGCAGTTCTTC.